Listed here is a single T cell receptor beta chain. Its matching antigen is unknown. Samples with a second dose at about 4 or about 12 weeks were pooled together. CDR3 length: 16 amino acids. CDR1 is SGHVS, CDR2 FQNEAQ, per germline. With 6 bases removed from V and 0 bases from J, the gap between germline ends came to 12 bases. These data originate in a study of T cell responses to AZD1222 COVID-19 vaccine. Study-wide results and limits: Spike-specific TCR breadth and depth both grew after two AZD1222 doses. Recipients of AZD1222 seropositive at baseline numbered only five or six.

Data came from immunoSEQ multiplex PCR; TCRdb stores just in-frame clones and leaves some out. The data contain about 130,000 clones, more than 90% of them singletons. The sample in question was peripheral blood, obtained 28 days after the second AZD1222 dose. This chain uses TRBV7-8 with TRBJ1-6; D remains ambiguous. The origin of this receptor is an adult who received the AZD1222 COVID-19 vaccine. As DNA, the CDR3 is TGTGCCAGCAGGGGGAGAGGGAGCTCCTATAATTCACCCCTCCACTTT. This gives the protein CASRGRGSSYNSPLHF.